These 24 T cell receptor beta chains were sequenced from one sample in a study of T cell responses to AZD1222 COVID-19 vaccine. Libraries were prepared by immunoSEQ multiplex PCR; TCRdb keeps only in-frame clonotypes and omits some of them. This sample has 65,000 to 85,000 clones, with more than 70% found just once. The source was peripheral blood, collected on day 0 of AZD1222 vaccination. These receptors were collected from an adult in good health.

The chain couples TRBV11-2 to TRBJ2-2; 8 nucleotides agree with TRBD2. Trimming took 5 bases from V and 4 from J; bases not matched to a gene: 3. Germline CDR1 SGHAT, CDR2 FQNNGV. This CDR3 is built from 14 residues. The CDR3 region is CASSSGSGTGELFF. The CDR3 nucleotides read TGTGCCAGCAGCAGCGGGAGTGGCACCGGGGAGCTGTTTTTT.

CDR3 in DNA: TGTGCCAGCAGCCCCCGGGACAGGGGAGGTCGGGAGCTGTTTTTT. It encodes CASSPRDRGGRELFF. The V call is TRBV7-2, the J call TRBJ2-2, with 10 bases fitting TRBD1. The ends lost 5 bases at V and 9 bases at J; junction bases unmatched: 9. Per the germline V gene, CDR1 is SGHTA and CDR2 is FQGNSA. The CDR3 runs to 15 residues.

The gene calls are TRBV6-5 and TRBJ1-2; D may be TRBD1 (6 bases). Germline V lookup: CDR1 MNHEY, CDR2 SVGAGI. The CDR3 loop spans 11 amino acids. V dropped 7 bases and J dropped 8 bases, with 11 bases sitting between them. CDR3 amino acids: CASKGVMGYTF. The CDR3 DNA reads TGTGCCAGCAAGGGGGTGATGGGCTACACCTTC.

The chain has TRBV7-2 and TRBJ2-3; D perhaps matches TRBD2 (8 bases). CDR1 is SGHTA and CDR2 is FQGNSA in the germline V gene. The CDR3 is made up of 16 amino acids. Trimming took off 5 bases at V and 6 bases at J, with 21 bases between the two ends. The CDR3 region has the DNA TGTGCCAGCAGCCCAACGGGACGGGAGGGGGCGGATACGCAGTATTTT. It is translated as CASSPTGREGADTQYF.

The chain links TRBV6-5 to TRBJ1-1; 9 nucleotides align to TRBD1. The germline gives CDR1 MNHEY, CDR2 SVGAGI. This CDR3 region has 13 residues. With 5 bases clipped from V and 6 bases from J, the junction kept 4 bases outside the gene matches. CDR3 amino acids: CASSTRQGAEAFF. The CDR3 nucleotides are TGTGCCAGCAGTACCAGACAGGGGGCTGAAGCTTTCTTT.

The chain couples TRBV12-3 or TRBV12-4 to TRBJ2-3, with D uncertain. Trimming removed 3 bases at V and 3 bases at J, with 7 bases between. CDR3 length: 13 amino acids. The CDR3 nucleotides are TGTGCCAGCAGTTTTTCAGAAACAGATACGCAGTATTTT. This sequence encodes CASSFSETDTQYF.

This sequence joins TRBV6-1 and TRBJ2-7, with 9 bases aligning to TRBD1. Germline V gives CDR1 MNHNS, CDR2 SASEGT. This CDR3 region has 15 residues. CDR3 region: CASREDRGVRYEQYV. The CDR3 DNA reads TGTGCCAGCAGGGAAGACAGGGGGGTCCGATACGAGCAGTACGTC.

The CDR3 here is CASSPIPGEKLFF. The CDR3, as DNA: TGTGCCAGCAGCCCGATACCCGGTGAAAAACTGTTTTTT. The chain recombines TRBV13 with TRBJ1-4, with D hard to call. Germline V gene sequence: CDR1 PRHDT, CDR2 FYEKMQ (reference sequence). This CDR3 is 13 amino acids long. V was cut by 5 bases and J by 7 bases, with 11 bases left in between.

This CDR3 reads CAISGLGGGGYDEQFF. The CDR3 region has the DNA TGTGCCATCAGCGGTCTTGGGGGAGGGGGATATGATGAGCAGTTCTTC. The V gene is TRBV10-3, the J gene TRBJ2-1, with D perhaps matching TRBD2 (7 bases). This CDR3 has 16 residues. V shed 6 bases and J shed 8 bases, with 23 bases lying between them. The V gene's germline CDR1 is ENHRY and CDR2 SYGVKD.

This chain uses TRBV7-2 with TRBJ2-7; 10 nucleotides line up with TRBD2. The CDR3 has 16 amino acids. V was pared by 0 bases and J by 3 bases, with 5 bases of the junction left unmatched. CDR1 is SGHTA, CDR2 FQGNSA, per germline. CDR3 coding DNA: TGTGCCAGCAGCTTAGCGGCAGCGGGAGGGCTCTACGAGCAGTACTTC. Its translation: CASSLAAAGGLYEQYF.

The rearrangement links TRBV19 to TRBJ2-6; no firm D call. With 3 bases removed from V and 0 bases from J, the gap between germline ends came to 12 bases. The germline V gene encodes CDR1 LNHDA and CDR2 SQIVND (reference sequence). The CDR3 runs 17 residues. For the CDR3, the DNA is TGTGCCAGTAGTATGGGCACCCACGCCTCTGGGGCCAACGTCCTGACTTTC. It specifies CASSMGTHASGANVLTF.

This sequence joins TRBV7-9 and TRBJ1-1; weak D call: TRBD1 (5 bases). V was clipped by 3 bases and J by 10 bases, with 15 bases between them. This CDR3 has 13 residues. Looked up from germline, CDR1 is SEHNR and CDR2 is FQNEAQ (reference sequence). As DNA, the CDR3 is TGTGCCAGCAGCTTTGCCGGGGCGGCGCGAGCTTTCTTT. Protein sequence: CASSFAGAARAFF.

The chain uses TRBV4-1 and TRBJ2-3, with TRBD1 identical over 8 bases. V gave up 5 bases and J gave up 5 bases; unmatched junction bases: 6. Germline CDR1 is MGHRA and CDR2 is YSYEKL. The CDR3 runs to 14 residues. The CDR3 here is CASSERQGRDTQYF. CDR3 sequence (DNA): TGCGCCAGCAGCGAGAGACAGGGGAGAGATACGCAGTATTTT.

The chain joins TRBV19 to TRBJ1-5, with D possibly matching TRBD1 (6 bases). The CDR3 totals 15 residues. CDR1 LNHDA and CDR2 SQIVND come from the germline V gene (reference sequence). V lost 6 bases and J lost 2, with 14 bases in between. The CDR3 sequence is CASSAGDFGNQPQHF. CDR3 in DNA: TGTGCCAGTAGCGCAGGGGATTTTGGCAATCAGCCCCAGCATTTT.

The chain joins TRBV6-2 or TRBV6-3 to TRBJ2-4, with 9 bases that match TRBD1. The germline V gene encodes CDR1 MNHEY and CDR2 SVGEGT. This CDR3 has 14 amino acids. The ends lost 6 bases at V and 7 bases at J; junction bases unmatched: 7. CDR3 nucleotide sequence: TGTGCCAGCAGCACTACAGGGGGCGTGAACATTCAGTACTTC. It codes for CASSTTGGVNIQYF.

The V gene is TRBV11-2, the J gene TRBJ2-1; a possible D gene is TRBD2 (6 bases). CDR3 length: 15 amino acids. Trimming took 0 bases from V and 5 from J, leaving 11 bases between them. The germline V gene encodes CDR1 SGHAT and CDR2 FQNNGV. CDR3 sequence reads: CASSLDRGWHNEQFF. CDR3 DNA: TGTGCCAGCAGCTTAGATCGGGGGTGGCACAATGAGCAGTTCTTC.

This chain joins TRBV19 and TRBJ1-1, with 9 bases matching TRBD1. The CDR3 sequence is 15 residues long. The V and J ends lost 10 bases and 4 bases, in that order; junction bases with no gene match: 13. Germline CDR1 reads LNHDA; CDR2 reads SQIVND (reference sequence). CDR3 sequence: CAITVGTGLVTEAFF. The CDR3 region has the DNA TGTGCCATCACCGTTGGGACAGGGTTAGTCACTGAAGCTTTCTTT.

The CDR3 nucleotides are TGTGCCAGCAGCTTGGGGACTCCAGGCTACACCTTC. This codes for CASSLGTPGYTF. This chain links TRBV5-6 with TRBJ1-2; D gene uncertain. V dropped 0 bases and J dropped 8 bases, with 8 bases sitting between them. The germline gives CDR1 SGHDT, CDR2 YYEEEE. The CDR3 has 12 residues.

This rearrangement joins TRBV11-3 to TRBJ2-2; possibly TRBD1 or TRBD2 for D (5 bases each). Trimming took off 5 bases at V and 0 bases at J, with 10 bases between the two ends. The CDR3 extends over 15 amino acids. Germline-derived CDR1 and CDR2 are SGHNT and YENEEA. CDR3 loop: CASSMGRANTGELFF. CDR3 in DNA: TGTGCCAGCAGCATGGGACGTGCGAACACCGGGGAGCTGTTTTTT.

The V call is TRBV25-1, the J call TRBJ1-2; D might be TRBD1 (6 bases). This CDR3 is 15 amino acids long. CDR1 is MGHDK, CDR2 SYGVNS, per germline. Trimming took off 5 bases at V and 0 bases at J, with 13 bases between the two ends. The CDR3 region has the DNA TGTGCCAGCAGTCCGACAGGAGTTGCTAACTATGGCTACACCTTC. Its protein is CASSPTGVANYGYTF.

The chain joins TRBV5-4 to TRBJ2-2; 10 bases fit TRBD1. The CDR3 is made up of 15 amino acids. The ends lost 3 bases at V and 9 bases at J; junction bases unmatched: 8. Germline-derived CDR1 and CDR2 are SGHNT and YYREEE (reference sequence). The CDR3 region is CASSWGTGAMRELFF. For the CDR3, the DNA is TGTGCCAGCAGCTGGGGGACAGGGGCGATGAGGGAGCTGTTTTTT. Together with reference TRBV5-4 and TRBJ2-2, the CDR3 gives the full variable domain: ETGVTQSPTHLIKTRGQQVTLRCSSQSGHNTVSWYQQALGQGPQFIFQYYREEENGRGNFPPRFSGLQFPNYSSELNVNALELDDSALYLCASSWGTGAMRELFFGEGSRLTVL.

This chain joins TRBV10-1 and TRBJ1-5, with 11 bases identical to TRBD1. Unmatched junction bases numbered 4, after V lost 5 bases and J lost 4 bases. The germline V gene has CDR1 WNHNN and CDR2 SYGVQD (reference sequence). CDR3 length: 15 residues. In nucleotides, the CDR3 is TGCGCCAGCAGTACCGGGACAGGGGGAAATCAGCCCCAGCATTTT. The encoded protein is CASSTGTGGNQPQHF.

This clone was seen only once. The chain employs TRBV5-1 and TRBJ1-1; maybe TRBD1 (5 bases). CDR1 is SGHRS, CDR2 YFSETQ, per germline. V gave up 4 bases and J gave up 0 bases, with 13 bases separating them. This CDR3 is built from 15 residues. CDR3 residues: CASSPSGTVNTEAFF. The CDR3 DNA sequence: TGCGCCAGCAGCCCATCCGGGACGGTGAACACTGAAGCTTTCTTT.

The J gene is TRBJ2-3, the V gene TRBV7-8, with no clear D. Trimming took 5 bases from V and 6 from J, leaving 9 bases between them. The CDR3 contains 12 residues. The germline V gene has CDR1 SGHVS and CDR2 FQNEAQ. The CDR3 coding sequence is TGTGCCAGCAGCAAGACCTGGGATACGCAGTATTTT. Protein sequence: CASSKTWDTQYF.